This T cell receptor beta chain was observed in a study of vaccination and CD4 T cells after COVID-19 (dated by TCRdb to 2021 to 2024). About the study as a whole: Convalescent patients had a positive SARS-CoV-2 result on nasal swab PCR, and of these patients, nine had mild disease and one had severe disease. The convalescent cohort comprised six males and four females, including two Hispanic individuals, seven Caucasians, two Asians and one multiracial person. Participants got two doses of the Pfizer-BioNTech BNT162b2 vaccine (n=8) or two doses of the Moderna mRNA-1273 vaccine (n=2). Post-COVID blood samples were collected from convalescent patients a median of roughly 100 days after diagnosis, with a range of roughly 30 to 161 days. The time from the second vaccine dose to post-vaccine blood sampling had a median of 72 days and ranged from about 14 to 250 days. Culture stimuli were overlapping spike peptide pools from SARS-CoV-2 and from the common cold coronaviruses HCoV-NL63, HCoV-OC43 and HCoV-229E. As controls, cultures received a CEFX viral epitope pool (the positive control), an HIV-1 Nef peptide pool (the negative control), or no peptide at all. In approximately ten COVID-19 convalescent patients and several infection-naive healthy vaccine recipients, the spike-specific CD4+ TCR repertoire before mRNA vaccination was compared with the repertoire after mRNA vaccination.

The treatment or condition label, read with the paper, signifies: approximately nine-day PBMC culture with coronavirus spike peptide pools or control peptides (ViraFEST assay). The ViraFEST assay, used in the study, expanded antigen-specific T cells with peptide pools and then identified the expanded clonotypes through TCR sequencing. Positive SARS-CoV-2 PCR tests in the convalescent patients dated from March to December 2020, before Alpha, Beta and Delta variants emerged in the United States. Each well held 2 million to 2.5 million PBMCs cultured with 9 to 10 ug/ml peptide pools in IMDM containing around 5% human AB serum and around 9 IU/ml IL-2. Half of the culture medium was replaced with fresh IL-2-containing medium on days 3 and 7. CD4+ T cells were isolated after approximately ten days of culture through negative selection using the EasySep CD4+ T cell isolation kit. Ficoll-Paque Plus gradient centrifugation was used to isolate PBMCs from whole blood, and the isolated PBMCs were then either used fresh or cryopreserved at -140C. Each culture condition was generally run in triplicate wells.

Overall results and qualifications from the work: Only a relatively small number of convalescent patients were included in the study, and early timepoints following natural infection were not analyzed. Nearly all vaccine-specific clones in convalescent patients (304 of 307) were mono-reactive for SARS-CoV-2 spike rather than cross-reactive with common cold coronaviruses. Among the post-vaccine SARS-CoV-2-reactive clones in convalescent patients, a median about 89% showed up only after vaccination, which suggests vaccine-specific priming. The median count of SARS-CoV-2-reactive clonotypes went up from some 23 after infection to some 38 after vaccination, although the change was not significant.

Relative to germline, V is missing 5 bases and J is missing 5 bases, with 5 bases of the junction outside any gene match. The CDR3 runs 17 amino acids, cysteine and phenylalanine included. Just the 51-base CDR3 DNA is kept, in frame starting at base 1. As encoded in the germline V gene, CDR1 is SGHTA while CDR2 is FQGNSA. As for this clonotype: It lacks a known antigen. Within one base of it there is no much larger clone, and no base qualities were kept.

The library was built by means of PCR. DNA from cultured CD4+ T cells underwent TCR sequencing with the Oncomine TCR Beta short-read assay at the Johns Hopkins FTIC core. The QIAamp micro DNA kit was used to extract genomic DNA from the cultured CD4+ T cells. Oncomine TCR Beta libraries from cultured CD4+ T cells were pooled with unique dual indexes and sequenced on an Illumina iSeq 100. In the source study's methods: Non-productive sequences were filtered out, and CDR3s that did not start with C, did not end with F or W, or were shorter than 7 amino acids were discarded. Antigen-specific clonotypes were identified with the MANAFEST web application by comparing peptide-stimulated wells with reference and other culture wells. An FDR below 0.05, an odds ratio above 5, and a productive frequency above 0.1% in at least two of three replicate wells were required for clones to be considered positive. Cross-reactive clonotypes were defined as significantly expanded in both SARS-CoV-2 spike wells and at least one common cold coronavirus spike condition. Levenshtein distances (stringdist) and unrooted phylogenetic trees (ape) in R version 3.6.1 were used to assess CDR3 homology. TCRdb trimmed public reads at Q25 via fastp, called clones via MiXCR and kept in-frame beta chains. Each CDR3 protein gets just one entry, which takes the most common genes and DNA from the rows behind it. The V and J calls come from TCRdb's annotation, not from the publication. For this sample there are about 15,000 distinct CDR3 sequences; approximately 71% appear just once. Around a sixth of the sample is in the top ten clones.

The V and J segments used are TRBV7-2 and TRBJ2-2, and TRBD2 matches 16 of the central bases. This receptor was identified in a human donor who had recovered from COVID-19. Sequenced input: CD4+ T cells from blood, cultured in vitro. The CDR3 corresponds to CASSQPGLAGGTGELFF. In nucleotides, the sequence is TGTGCCAGCAGCCAGCCGGGACTAGCGGGAGGGACCGGGGAGCTGTTTTTT.